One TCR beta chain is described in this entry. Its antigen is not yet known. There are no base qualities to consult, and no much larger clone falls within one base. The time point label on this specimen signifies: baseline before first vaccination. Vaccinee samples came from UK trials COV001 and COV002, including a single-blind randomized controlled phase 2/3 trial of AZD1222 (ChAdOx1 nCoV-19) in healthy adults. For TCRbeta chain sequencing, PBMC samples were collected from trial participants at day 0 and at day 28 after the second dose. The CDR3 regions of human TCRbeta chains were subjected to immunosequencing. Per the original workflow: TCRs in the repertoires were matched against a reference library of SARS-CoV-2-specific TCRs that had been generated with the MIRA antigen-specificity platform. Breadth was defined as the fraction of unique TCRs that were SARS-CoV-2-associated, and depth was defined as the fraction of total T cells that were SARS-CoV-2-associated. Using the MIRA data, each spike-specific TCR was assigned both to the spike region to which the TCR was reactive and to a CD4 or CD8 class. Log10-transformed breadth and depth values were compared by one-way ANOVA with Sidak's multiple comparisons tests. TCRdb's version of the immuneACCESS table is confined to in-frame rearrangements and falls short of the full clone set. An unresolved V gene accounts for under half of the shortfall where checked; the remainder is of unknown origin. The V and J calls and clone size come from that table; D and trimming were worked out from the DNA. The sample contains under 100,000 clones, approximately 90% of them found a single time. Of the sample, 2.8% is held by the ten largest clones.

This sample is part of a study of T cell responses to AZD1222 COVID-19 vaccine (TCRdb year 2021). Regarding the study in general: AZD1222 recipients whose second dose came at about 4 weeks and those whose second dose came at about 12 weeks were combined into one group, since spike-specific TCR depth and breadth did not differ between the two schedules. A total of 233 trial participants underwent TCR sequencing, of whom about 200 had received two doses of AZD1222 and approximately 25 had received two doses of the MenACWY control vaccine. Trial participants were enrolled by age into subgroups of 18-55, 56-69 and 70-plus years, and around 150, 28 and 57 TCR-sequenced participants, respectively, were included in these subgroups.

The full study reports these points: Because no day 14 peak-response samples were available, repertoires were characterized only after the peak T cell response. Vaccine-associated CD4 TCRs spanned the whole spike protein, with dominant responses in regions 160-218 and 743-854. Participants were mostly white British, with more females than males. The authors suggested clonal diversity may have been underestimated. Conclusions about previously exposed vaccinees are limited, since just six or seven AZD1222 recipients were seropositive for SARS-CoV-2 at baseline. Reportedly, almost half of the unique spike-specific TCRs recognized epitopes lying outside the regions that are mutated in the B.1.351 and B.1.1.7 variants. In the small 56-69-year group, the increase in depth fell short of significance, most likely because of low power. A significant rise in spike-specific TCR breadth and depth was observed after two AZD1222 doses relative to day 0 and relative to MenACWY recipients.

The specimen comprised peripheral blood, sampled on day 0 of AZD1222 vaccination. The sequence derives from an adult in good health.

The encoded CDR3 is CASRQRGGYNEQFF. The nucleotide sequence is TGTGCCAGCAGACAGCGGGGGGGCTACAATGAGCAGTTCTTC. Recombination connected TRBV7-9 to TRBJ2-1; TRBD2 matches 10 bases in the middle. Its CDR3 holds 14 amino acids, cysteine through phenylalanine. The read is trimmed to its CDR3 DNA, 42 bases read in frame from base 1. Reading the germline V gene (reference sequence) gives CDR1 SEHNR and CDR2 FQNEAQ. Unmatched junction bases come to 2, with V trimmed by 6 bases and J by 3 bases.